This T cell receptor (beta chain) is from a study of blood T cell repertoires in COVID-19. Study in general: COVID-19 samples collected from the United States, Italy and Spain covered acute and convalescent phases. PBMCs, B-cell-depleted T cells, or T cells provided the cDNA or gDNA that made up the material.

The CDR3 totals 17 residues. Deletions cut 0 bases from V and 3 bases from J, with 18 bases between. Per germline, CDR1 SGHAT and CDR2 FQNNGV. As handled by the study authors: Researchers report that nucleated cell counts were estimated from reference gene primer amplification. Clones were sequenced by immunoSEQ multiplex PCR, and TCRdb holds only the in-frame ones, with some missing. The V and J calls and clone size come from that table; D and trimming were worked out from the DNA. The repertoire holds 250,000 to 350,000 clones, with around four fifths as singletons. This clonotype was sampled from a woman aged 50 to 60 with active or convalescent COVID-19. The sequencing input was peripheral blood. The chain joins TRBV11-2 to TRBJ2-7; no definite D call. This CDR3 is CASSLDQTDKFYYEQYF. In DNA, the CDR3 is TGTGCCAGCAGCTTAGATCAAACAGATAAGTTTTACTACGAGCAGTACTTC.